This is a list of T cell receptor beta chains from one sample in a study of blood T cell repertoires in COVID-19. Profiled with immunoSEQ multiplex PCR; TCRdb holds only in-frame clones, not every one. Seen here are 55,000 to 65,000 clones, around 92% observed once, and the top ten hold roughly 9%. Input material: peripheral blood. The receptors shown here come from a human donor in a cohort sampled during active COVID-19. The CDR3 runs from the conserved cysteine through the conserved F or W. The D gene is left open where the match is weak. Expanded clones are given a class, and other clones once, few, many or no size at all.

j_call: TRBJ2-3
clone_size: .
d_call: TRBD2
v_call: TRBV6-5
cdr3_aa: CASSYSTSGRVTQYF
cdr3_nt: TGTGCCAGCAGTTACTCGACTAGCGGGAGGGTTACGCAGTATTTT

j_call: TRBJ2-1
clone_size: .
d_call: TRBD1
v_call: TRBV6-6
cdr3_aa: CASRRTGGENNEQFF
cdr3_nt: TGTGCCAGCAGACGGACAGGTGGCGAAAACAATGAGCAGTTCTTC

j_call: TRBJ1-6
clone_size: .
d_call: .
v_call: TRBV9
cdr3_aa: CASSVRGGANSPLHF
cdr3_nt: TGTGCCAGCAGCGTAAGGGGCGGTGCCAATTCACCCCTCCACTTT

j_call: TRBJ1-1
clone_size: .
d_call: .
v_call: TRBV5-1
cdr3_aa: CASSLSDRMNTEAFF
cdr3_nt: TGCGCCAGCAGCTTGAGTGACAGAATGAACACTGAAGCTTTCTTT

j_call: TRBJ1-1
clone_size: .
d_call: .
v_call: TRBV6-6
cdr3_aa: CASSGREVASEAFF
cdr3_nt: TGTGCCAGCAGTGGCCGGGAGGTTGCATCTGAAGCTTTCTTT

j_call: TRBJ2-7
clone_size: .
d_call: TRBD1
v_call: TRBV11-1
cdr3_aa: CASNPRTGYEQYF
cdr3_nt: TGTGCCAGCAACCCTAGGACAGGTTACGAGCAGTACTTC

j_call: TRBJ1-2
clone_size: few
d_call: .
v_call: TRBV7-8
cdr3_aa: CASSFEGVYGYTF
cdr3_nt: TGTGCCAGCAGCTTTGAGGGGGTCTATGGCTACACCTTC

j_call: TRBJ2-7
clone_size: few
d_call: TRBD2
v_call: TRBV4-3
cdr3_aa: CASSQDSSGVYEQYF
cdr3_nt: TGCGCCAGCAGCCAAGATTCTAGCGGGGTCTACGAGCAGTACTTC

j_call: TRBJ2-7
clone_size: .
d_call: TRBD2
v_call: TRBV7-9
cdr3_aa: CASSLVGREETYEQYF
cdr3_nt: TGTGCCAGCAGCTTAGTAGGGCGGGAGGAAACCTACGAGCAGTACTTC

j_call: TRBJ2-3
clone_size: .
d_call: TRBD2
v_call: TRBV2
cdr3_aa: CASTSGRTDTQYF
cdr3_nt: TGTGCCAGCACTAGCGGGCGCACAGATACGCAGTATTTT

j_call: TRBJ2-7
clone_size: medium-sized
d_call: .
v_call: TRBV5-1
cdr3_aa: CASSLVAGYYEQYF
cdr3_nt: TGCGCCAGCAGCTTGGTCGCAGGGTACTACGAGCAGTACTTC

j_call: TRBJ1-3
clone_size: .
d_call: TRBD1
v_call: TRBV7-9
cdr3_aa: CASSPKDRLGNTIYF
cdr3_nt: TGTGCCAGCAGCCCCAAGGACAGGCTTGGAAACACCATATATTTT

j_call: TRBJ1-1
clone_size: .
d_call: TRBD1
v_call: TRBV19
cdr3_aa: CASSDRGLAAFF
cdr3_nt: TGTGCCAGTAGTGACAGGGGACTAGCAGCTTTCTTT

j_call: TRBJ1-1
clone_size: .
d_call: TRBD1
v_call: TRBV18
cdr3_aa: CASSQGANTEAFF
cdr3_nt: TGTGCCAGCTCACAGGGGGCAAACACTGAAGCTTTCTTT

j_call: TRBJ1-1
clone_size: .
d_call: .
v_call: TRBV6-5
cdr3_aa: CASSYTWGHTEAFF
cdr3_nt: TGTGCCAGCAGTTACACTTGGGGGCACACTGAAGCTTTCTTT

j_call: TRBJ2-2
clone_size: .
d_call: .
v_call: TRBV6-4
cdr3_aa: CASSEHGGDATGELFF
cdr3_nt: TGTGCCAGCAGTGAGCATGGCGGGGATGCCACCGGGGAGCTGTTTTTT

j_call: TRBJ1-2
clone_size: .
d_call: TRBD1
v_call: TRBV20-1
cdr3_aa: CSASGQGAPSNYGYTF
cdr3_nt: TGCAGTGCTAGTGGCCAGGGGGCCCCCTCTAACTATGGCTACACCTTC

j_call: TRBJ2-3
clone_size: .
d_call: TRBD2
v_call: TRBV18
cdr3_aa: CASSPMVAGIEDTQYF
cdr3_nt: TGTGCCAGCTCACCAATGGTAGCGGGTATAGAAGATACGCAGTATTTT

j_call: TRBJ1-5
clone_size: .
d_call: TRBD1
v_call: TRBV6-5
cdr3_aa: CASSKTGGGQPQHF
cdr3_nt: TGTGCCAGCAGTAAGACAGGGGGCGGCCAGCCCCAGCATTTT

j_call: TRBJ2-2
clone_size: .
d_call: .
v_call: TRBV6-4
cdr3_aa: CASSGGGTSLDTGELFF
cdr3_nt: TGTGCCAGCAGTGGGGGGGGCACCTCCTTGGACACCGGGGAGCTGTTTTTT

j_call: TRBJ1-2
clone_size: few
d_call: TRBD1
v_call: TRBV5-5
cdr3_aa: CASSAQGVYGYTF
cdr3_nt: TGTGCCAGCAGCGCCCAGGGGGTCTATGGCTACACCTTC

j_call: TRBJ2-2
clone_size: .
d_call: .
v_call: TRBV5-6
cdr3_aa: CASRIQGTGELFF
cdr3_nt: TGTGCCAGCAGGATTCAGGGGACCGGGGAGCTGTTTTTT

j_call: TRBJ1-1
clone_size: .
d_call: .
v_call: TRBV4-3
cdr3_aa: CASSQDHGGNTEAFF
cdr3_nt: TGCGCCAGCAGCCAAGATCACGGAGGGAACACTGAAGCTTTCTTT

j_call: TRBJ2-1
clone_size: .
d_call: TRBD2
v_call: TRBV4-1
cdr3_aa: CASSQTSGRYNEQFF
cdr3_nt: TGCGCCAGCAGCCAGACTAGCGGGAGGTATAATGAGCAGTTCTTC

j_call: TRBJ1-6
clone_size: .
d_call: TRBD1
v_call: TRBV5-1
cdr3_aa: CASSLVQGAGSSPLHF
cdr3_nt: TGCGCCAGCAGCTTGGTTCAGGGGGCAGGTAGCTCACCCCTCCACTTT

j_call: TRBJ2-7
clone_size: .
d_call: TRBD1
v_call: TRBV11-2
cdr3_aa: CASSPADRAFSEQYF
cdr3_nt: TGTGCCAGCAGCCCCGCGGACAGGGCTTTTAGCGAGCAGTACTTC

j_call: TRBJ1-6
clone_size: medium-sized
d_call: .
v_call: TRBV7-8
cdr3_aa: CASSRSSYNSPLHF
cdr3_nt: TGTGCCAGCAGTCGGAGCTCCTATAATTCACCCCTCCACTTT

j_call: TRBJ1-1
clone_size: .
d_call: .
v_call: TRBV7-2
cdr3_aa: CASSFDRPNTEAFF
cdr3_nt: TGTGCCAGCAGCTTCGACAGGCCGAACACTGAAGCTTTCTTT

j_call: TRBJ1-2
clone_size: once
d_call: .
v_call: TRBV4-3
cdr3_aa: CASSQGTPANYGYTF
cdr3_nt: TGCGCCAGCAGCCAAGGTACACCAGCTAACTATGGCTACACCTTC

j_call: TRBJ2-4
clone_size: .
d_call: TRBD1
v_call: TRBV9
cdr3_aa: CASSVGGTGRDIQYF
cdr3_nt: TGTGCCAGCAGCGTAGGCGGGACAGGGAGGGACATTCAGTACTTC

j_call: TRBJ2-3
clone_size: .
d_call: .
v_call: TRBV7-9
cdr3_aa: CASSLQGPTDTQYF
cdr3_nt: TGTGCCAGCAGCTTACAGGGGCCCACAGATACGCAGTATTTT

j_call: TRBJ2-7
clone_size: .
d_call: .
v_call: TRBV7-9
cdr3_aa: CASRQGLTYEQYF
cdr3_nt: TGTGCCAGCAGACAGGGCCTAACCTACGAGCAGTACTTC

j_call: TRBJ1-1
clone_size: .
d_call: .
v_call: TRBV13
cdr3_aa: CASSTRGGVGTNTEAFF
cdr3_nt: TGTGCCAGCAGCACTCGCGGGGGCGTGGGGACGAACACTGAAGCTTTCTTT

j_call: TRBJ2-3
clone_size: .
d_call: .
v_call: TRBV7-9
cdr3_aa: CASSLGAGSDTQYF
cdr3_nt: TGTGCCAGCAGCTTAGGGGCGGGGTCAGATACGCAGTATTTT

j_call: TRBJ2-3
clone_size: .
d_call: TRBD2
v_call: TRBV3-1/TRBV3-2
cdr3_aa: CASSQGGSGVLDTQYF
cdr3_nt: TGTGCCAGCAGCCAAGGGGGTAGCGGGGTGCTCGATACGCAGTATTTT

j_call: TRBJ2-1
clone_size: .
d_call: .
v_call: TRBV9
cdr3_aa: CASSPHSGVTYNEQFF
cdr3_nt: TGTGCCAGCAGCCCCCACTCAGGGGTCACCTACAATGAGCAGTTCTTC

j_call: TRBJ2-2
clone_size: .
d_call: TRBD1
v_call: TRBV5-1
cdr3_aa: CASSLQQGARTGELFF
cdr3_nt: TGCGCCAGCAGCCTTCAACAGGGGGCTAGAACCGGGGAGCTGTTTTTT

j_call: TRBJ2-5
clone_size: .
d_call: .
v_call: TRBV5-1
cdr3_aa: CASRWGLQETQYF
cdr3_nt: TGCGCCAGCAGGTGGGGACTCCAAGAGACCCAGTACTTC

j_call: TRBJ2-1
clone_size: once
d_call: TRBD2
v_call: TRBV7-8
cdr3_aa: CASSSGGGLAGPSSYNEQFF
cdr3_nt: TGTGCCAGCAGCTCAGGGGGGGGACTAGCGGGGCCGAGCTCCTACAATGAGCAGTTCTTC

j_call: TRBJ2-2
clone_size: .
d_call: TRBD2
v_call: TRBV4-1
cdr3_aa: CASSRKPGLAGVWELFF
cdr3_nt: TGCGCCAGCAGCCGGAAACCGGGACTAGCGGGAGTCTGGGAGCTGTTTTTT

j_call: TRBJ2-3
clone_size: once
d_call: .
v_call: TRBV6-4
cdr3_aa: CASTPTEAPTDTQYF
cdr3_nt: TGTGCCAGCACCCCGACGGAAGCGCCTACAGATACGCAGTATTTT

j_call: TRBJ1-2
clone_size: once
d_call: TRBD1
v_call: TRBV18
cdr3_aa: CASSRTGQGINYGYTF
cdr3_nt: TGTGCCAGCTCACGAACAGGACAGGGGATTAACTATGGCTACACCTTC

j_call: TRBJ1-6
clone_size: .
d_call: .
v_call: TRBV27
cdr3_aa: CASSFFGVNNSPLHF
cdr3_nt: TGTGCCAGCAGTTTCTTCGGGGTCAACAATTCACCCCTCCACTTT

j_call: TRBJ1-4
clone_size: once
d_call: .
v_call: TRBV5-1
cdr3_aa: CASSPQGSGEKLFF
cdr3_nt: TGCGCCAGCAGCCCACAGGGTAGTGGTGAAAAACTGTTTTTT

j_call: TRBJ2-1
clone_size: .
d_call: TRBD2
v_call: TRBV29-1
cdr3_aa: CSVVGLAGVEGQFF
cdr3_nt: TGCAGCGTTGTCGGACTAGCGGGAGTGGAGGGGCAGTTCTTC

j_call: TRBJ2-7
clone_size: .
d_call: TRBD2
v_call: TRBV5-1
cdr3_aa: CASSFSGTSYEQYF
cdr3_nt: TGCGCCAGCAGCTTTAGCGGGACATCCTACGAGCAGTACTTC

j_call: TRBJ1-1
clone_size: .
d_call: .
v_call: TRBV25-1
cdr3_aa: CASSELNRLWTEAFF
cdr3_nt: TGTGCCAGCAGTGAATTGAACAGATTGTGGACTGAAGCTTTCTTT

j_call: TRBJ2-1
clone_size: .
d_call: TRBD2
v_call: TRBV27
cdr3_aa: CASSLLREGLRSYNEQFF
cdr3_nt: TGTGCCAGCAGTTTGTTGCGGGAGGGTTTACGCTCCTACAATGAGCAGTTCTTC

j_call: TRBJ1-2
clone_size: .
d_call: .
v_call: TRBV19
cdr3_aa: CASSATLEIYGYTF
cdr3_nt: TGTGCCAGTAGTGCCACTCTTGAGATCTATGGCTACACCTTC

j_call: TRBJ2-1
clone_size: .
d_call: TRBD2
v_call: TRBV27
cdr3_aa: CASRLPGGLAIEQFF
cdr3_nt: TGTGCCAGCAGACTCCCCGGGGGACTAGCGATTGAGCAGTTCTTC

j_call: TRBJ1-2
clone_size: .
d_call: .
v_call: TRBV12-5
cdr3_aa: CASSDSYGYTF
cdr3_nt: TGTGCTAGTTCGGACAGCTATGGCTACACCTTC

j_call: TRBJ2-1
clone_size: .
d_call: .
v_call: TRBV5-4
cdr3_aa: CASSSGLYNEQFF
cdr3_nt: TGTGCCAGCAGCTCCGGACTGTACAATGAGCAGTTCTTC

j_call: TRBJ2-7
clone_size: once
d_call: .
v_call: TRBV6-5
cdr3_aa: CASSTGAGGQYF
cdr3_nt: TGTGCCAGCAGCACGGGAGCCGGGGGGCAGTACTTC

j_call: TRBJ1-4
clone_size: .
d_call: TRBD1
v_call: TRBV5-1
cdr3_aa: CASSLVGTGGEKLFF
cdr3_nt: TGCGCCAGCAGCTTGGTAGGGACAGGGGGAGAAAAACTGTTTTTT

j_call: TRBJ2-7
clone_size: .
d_call: TRBD1
v_call: TRBV12-3/TRBV12-4
cdr3_aa: CASRGTGLYEQYF
cdr3_nt: TGTGCCAGCAGGGGGACAGGGCTCTACGAGCAGTACTTC

j_call: TRBJ1-4
clone_size: .
d_call: .
v_call: TRBV30
cdr3_aa: CAWSVPVGAREKLFF
cdr3_nt: TGTGCCTGGAGTGTACCTGTGGGGGCGCGAGAAAAACTGTTTTTT